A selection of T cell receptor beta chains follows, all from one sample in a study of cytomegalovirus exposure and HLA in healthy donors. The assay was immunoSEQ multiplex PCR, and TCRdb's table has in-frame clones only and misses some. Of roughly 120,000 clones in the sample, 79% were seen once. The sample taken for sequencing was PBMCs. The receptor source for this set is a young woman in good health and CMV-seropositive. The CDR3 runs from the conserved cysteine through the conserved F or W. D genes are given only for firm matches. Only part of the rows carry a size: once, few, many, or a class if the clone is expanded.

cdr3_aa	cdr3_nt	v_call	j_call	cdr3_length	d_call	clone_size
CASSSSGSINEQFF	TGTGCCAGCAGTTCTAGCGGGAGTATCAATGAGCAGTTCTTC	TRBV2	TRBJ2-1	14	TRBD2	.
CASSLGREGGYDTQYF	TGTGCCAGCAGTTTAGGGAGGGAGGGGGGATATGATACGCAGTATTTT	TRBV27	TRBJ2-3	16	.	few
CSASNSYEQYF	TGCAGTGCTAGTAACTCCTACGAGCAGTACTTC	TRBV20-1	TRBJ2-7	11	.	few
CASSRAGTGRGEQYF	TGTGCCAGCAGCCGAGCCGGGACAGGGAGGGGCGAGCAGTACTTC	TRBV5-4	TRBJ2-7	15	TRBD1	.
CASSIRTGGENYEQYF	TGCGCCAGCAGCATCCGTACGGGGGGAGAGAACTACGAGCAGTACTTC	TRBV5-1	TRBJ2-7	16	TRBD2	.
CASISYPNGGLSYEQYF	TGTGCCAGCATCTCATACCCCAACGGGGGGCTCTCCTACGAGCAGTACTTC	TRBV2	TRBJ2-7	17	.	.
CASSINGENSPLHF	TGTGCCAGTAGTATCAACGGTGAAAATTCACCCCTCCACTTT	TRBV19	TRBJ1-6	14	.	.
CASSLAFYSTDTQYF	TGTGCCAGCAGCTTGGCCTTCTACAGCACAGATACGCAGTATTTT	TRBV5-6	TRBJ2-3	15	.	.
CATSPRSGEEQYF	TGTGCCACCAGCCCCCGGTCCGGGGAGGAGCAGTACTTC	TRBV15	TRBJ2-7	13	.	.
CASSSTGVDYGYTF	TGTGCCAGCTCATCGACAGGGGTTGACTATGGCTACACCTTC	TRBV18	TRBJ1-2	14	TRBD1	.
CASSLLNRSGHPYEQYF	TGTGCCAGCAGTTTATTAAACCGATCGGGACACCCCTACGAGCAGTACTTC	TRBV27	TRBJ2-7	17	.	once
CASSRPGVGETQYF	TGTGCCAGCAGCAGGCCGGGAGTGGGAGAGACCCAGTACTTC	TRBV28	TRBJ2-5	14	.	.
CASSSQQGNYGYTF	TGTGCCAGCAGCTCCCAACAGGGTAACTATGGCTACACCTTC	TRBV9	TRBJ1-2	14	.	.
CASSPWQGRDYGYTF	TGTGCCAGCTCACCTTGGCAGGGGAGGGACTATGGCTACACCTTC	TRBV18	TRBJ1-2	15	.	.
CASTQEGTPQYF	TGTGCCAGCACCCAAGAGGGGACACCCCAGTACTTC	TRBV28	TRBJ2-7	12	.	.
CASSQLGTETYEQYF	TGTGCCAGCAGCCAACTCGGGACTGAGACTTACGAGCAGTACTTC	TRBV4-2	TRBJ2-7	15	.	.
CASSLAPIRDYGYTF	TGTGCCAGCAGCTTAGCCCCGATCAGGGACTATGGCTACACCTTC	TRBV7-8	TRBJ1-2	15	.	once
CASSQGLAENTGELFF	TGCGCCAGCAGCCAAGGACTAGCGGAGAACACCGGGGAGCTGTTTTTT	TRBV4-1	TRBJ2-2	16	TRBD2	few
CASSLTTGGRGYGYTF	TGTGCCAGCAGCTTAACGACAGGGGGCAGAGGTTATGGCTACACCTTC	TRBV11-2	TRBJ1-2	16	TRBD1	.
CASSDWAGNIYGYTF	TGTGCCAGCAGTGATTGGGCAGGGAACATCTATGGCTACACCTTC	TRBV2	TRBJ1-2	15	.	.